This TCR beta chain originates from a study of cytomegalovirus exposure and HLA in healthy donors (dated by TCRdb to the late 2010s). Notes on the research overall: A later analysis indicated that the 120 or so validation repertoires were generated on the platform also employed for the 700 or so repertoires of the first cohort. The study was designed to test whether signatures of past pathogen exposure could be identified by cataloging public T cell receptors. In addition to the first cohort of 650 to 750 subjects, a separate validation cohort of approximately 130 different subjects was used. To predict cytomegalovirus infection status, the study brought together high-throughput TCR immunosequencing, statistical association of individual TCRs with disease status, and machine learning.

This clone was seen once. The antigen it recognizes is unknown. Base qualities are not provided; no much larger clone lies one nucleotide away. Donors formed part of the validation cohort, which comprised over a hundred subjects and was distinct from the first cohort of fewer than 750 subjects. Study-wide findings and limitations: In vitro tests confirmed that a few of the cytomegalovirus-associated TCR beta chains recognize cytomegalovirus antigens. A later analysis had no HLA typing for the validation cohort, so co-occurrence there was scored across all 120 or so repertoires. The classifier was reported to diagnose cytomegalovirus status with high specificity and sensitivity in both the original and validation cohorts. Across donors, most TCR sequences were observed very rarely, whereas some public TCRs were present in many individuals. Subsequent analysis determined that TCRs grouped into clusters in the first cohort also showed a tendency toward co-occurrence across the roughly 110 validation repertoires, and roughly 95% of cluster scores exceeded 0. The study gave a list of about 170 TCR beta chains associated with cytomegalovirus. The authors suggested that the approach could potentially be generalized to other disease states and immunological phenotypes.

The library relied on the immunoSEQ multiplex PCR assay. As for the original processing: A statistical classification framework was built for diagnosing cytomegalovirus status from the catalog of TCR beta chain sequences. Here the immuneACCESS table is served through TCRdb, limited to in-frame sequences with V and J called. Missing clones are a known gap in these copies; in checked studies unresolved V genes cover under half, and the rest lacks a known reason. V and J calls and clone size follow that table, whereas D and trimming were derived from the DNA. The table for this sample lists over 100,000 clones; just under 90% of them were counted only once. The top ten clonotypes cover around 3.3% of the sample. Sequencing was done on a sample of PBMCs. The sequence was collected from a man aged 25 to 40 in good health and CMV-seronegative.

The DNA is TGTGCCAGTAGTATAGAGACGTTGGGGGGTACTGAAGCTTTCTTT. This is translated as CASSIETLGGTEAFF. The chain was built from TRBV19 and TRBJ1-1; TRBD1 could be the D gene, as 5 bases match. The trim is 0 bases for V and 5 bases for J, with a gap of 13 bases between the germline ends. CDR1 and CDR2 are read off the germline V gene (reference sequence) as LNHDA and SQIVND. The CDR3, from cysteine to phenylalanine, totals 15 residues. CDR3 DNA is the only sequence kept; it has 45 bases, read in frame from the first base.